The clone carrying this T cell receptor (beta chain) was found a few times. Its cognate antigen is unknown. 5'RACE, which relied on constant-segment primers, yielded TCR alpha and TCR beta cDNA libraries carrying sample barcodes and UMIs. TCRdb passed the 5' RACE reads through MiXCR, listing each CDR3 protein once. The data show roughly 510,000 distinct CDR3 sequences, with about 18% seen just once and just over 8% held by the top ten. These data come from a study of T-cell memory formation after mild COVID-19. The study's findings and limits: Later expanders leaned CD4+, whereas clones that contracted between day 15 and 85 were balanced CD4/CD8.

V shed 0 bases and J shed 2 bases, with 6 bases lying between them. Germline V lookup: CDR1 LGHNA, CDR2 YNFKEQ. The CDR3 sequence is 14 residues long. This clonotype was sampled from an adult woman who had mild COVID-19 (a few samples of this study predate the infection). Cell type and time point are not known. Sequenced input: PBMCs or a T cell subset sorted from them (not recorded which). The V call is TRBV4-2, the J call TRBJ2-3; D gene unclear. The chain's CDR3 is CASSQDSPTDTQYF. Written as DNA, the CDR3 is TGTGCCAGCAGCCAAGACTCCCCCACAGATACGCAGTATTTT.